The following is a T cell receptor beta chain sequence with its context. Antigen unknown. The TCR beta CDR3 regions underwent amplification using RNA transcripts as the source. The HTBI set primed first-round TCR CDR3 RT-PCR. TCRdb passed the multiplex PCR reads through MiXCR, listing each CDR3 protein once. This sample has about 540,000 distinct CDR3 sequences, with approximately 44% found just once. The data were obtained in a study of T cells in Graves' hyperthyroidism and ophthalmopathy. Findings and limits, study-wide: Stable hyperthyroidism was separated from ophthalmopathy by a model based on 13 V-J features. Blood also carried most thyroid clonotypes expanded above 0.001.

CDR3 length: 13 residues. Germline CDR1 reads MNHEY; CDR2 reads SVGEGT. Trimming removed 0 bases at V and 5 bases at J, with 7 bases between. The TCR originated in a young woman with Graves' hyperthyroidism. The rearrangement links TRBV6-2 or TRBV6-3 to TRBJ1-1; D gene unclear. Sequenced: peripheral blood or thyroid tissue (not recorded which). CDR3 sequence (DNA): TGTGCCAGCAGTTACTCATCGGAGACTGAAGCTTTCTTT. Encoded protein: CASSYSSETEAFF.